This T cell receptor beta chain was documented in a study of blood T cell repertoires in COVID-19 (dated by TCRdb to the early 2020s). For context, the study as a whole: Samples covering the acute and convalescent phases of COVID-19 were provided by collaborators in the United States, Italy and Spain. Samples were obtained from the ongoing ImmuneRACE study (first 160 participants) and from 950 to 1,500 subjects provided by 6 global collaborators. The prospective study material was composed of cDNA or gDNA derived from T cells, B-cell-depleted T cells, or PBMCs. Where available, HLA class I and class II types were taken from metadata supplied by the sample provider and were not determined by assay-based typing. Nearly every sample came with metadata listing a de-identified subject ID, COVID-19 status, age in years and sex. A freely available public database, intended as a resource for researchers studying the immune response to SARS-CoV-2, is where the repertoires were released. The dataset comprised deeply sampled blood TCRbeta repertoires from subjects exposed to, actively infected with, or recovered from COVID-19. The study at large found these results: Clinical and demographic metadata were provided uncurated, with the amount varying by source and participant.

Relative to germline, V is missing 7 bases and J is missing 7 bases, with 3 bases of the junction outside any gene match. Spanning cysteine to phenylalanine, the CDR3 consists of 12 amino acids. The CDR3 DNA has 36 bases and is translated from base 1. Sequences MNHEY (CDR1) and SVGAGI (CDR2) are obtained from the germline V gene. TCRbeta CDR3 regions were amplified from genomic DNA by means of the immunoSEQ Assay, a bias-controlled multiplex PCR. Under the source paper's analysis protocol: The number of nucleated cells in each sample was estimated from the amplification of reference gene primers within the assay. Sequence reads were collapsed and filtered to measure the absolute abundance of every unique TCRbeta CDR3 rearrangement. For each sample, productive Simpson clonality was calculated by taking the square root of Simpson's diversity index across productive rearrangements. TCRdb retrieved this table from immuneACCESS and kept in-frame rearrangements only. Not all clones are present; in checked studies, unresolved V genes account for under half, and no reason is known for the remainder. The V and J calls and the clone size are those of that table, but D and trimming were determined from the DNA. The sample table contains about 110,000 clones; only one count was recorded for over 65% of them. The top ten constitute around 4% of the sample.

About this clone itself: Its antigen is currently not known. Base qualities are not provided; no much larger clone lies one nucleotide away.

Collaborating institutions collected whole blood in K2EDTA tubes following their own protocols. For TCRbeta analysis, collaborators shipped samples in one of three forms: frozen whole blood, isolated PBMCs, or DNA extracted from either of those sample types. The sequencing sample was made of peripheral blood. The chain is encoded by TRBV6-5 joined to TRBJ2-1; TRBD2 fits 8 bases in the junction. This receptor was obtained from an elderly woman with acute or convalescent COVID-19. The DNA sequence is TGTGCCAGCACCCCGGGGGGGAATGAGCAGTTCTTC. Its translation reads: CASTPGGNEQFF.